The 31 T cell receptor beta chains given below trace back to one sample, sequenced in a study of blood T cell repertoires in COVID-19. Measured with immunoSEQ multiplex PCR; TCRdb has only the in-frame clones, and not every one. Among roughly 110,000 clones, about 85% were seen once, and the ten largest hold around 3.4%. The sample taken for sequencing was peripheral blood. The source of these receptors is a man aged 35-49 years with acute or convalescent COVID-19.

V and J are TRBV27 and TRBJ2-2; no firm D call. Germline values: CDR1 MNHEY, CDR2 SMNVEV (reference sequence). This CDR3 comprises 12 residues. V lost 2 bases, J lost 7 bases, and 5 bases lay in between. CDR3 in DNA: TGTGCCAGCAGTTTACTATTCGGGGAGCTGTTTTTT. As protein: CASSLLFGELFF.

In this sample, this clone turned up once. V and J are TRBV7-2 and TRBJ2-4; 7 positions match TRBD2. The CDR3 contains 17 residues. V shed 1 base and J 0 bases; nucleotides not matched to a gene: 6. In germline, CDR1 is SGHTA, CDR2 FQGNSA. In DNA, the CDR3 is TGTGCCAGCAGCTTAGATGGGGGGGAGCTAGCCAAAAACATTCAGTACTTC. Translating gives CASSLDGGELAKNIQYF.

The V gene is TRBV7-6, the J gene TRBJ2-2; 7 bases map to TRBD1. The CDR3 contains 14 residues. Germline V gene data show CDR1 as SGHVS and CDR2 as FNYEAQ. V lost 6 bases to trimming and J lost 1 base; unmatched junction nucleotides: 2. The CDR3 nucleotides are TGTGCCAGCAGTAGGGGGCTGAACACCGGGGAGCTGTTTTTT. Translated, it gives CASSRGLNTGELFF.

V and J are TRBV7-9 and TRBJ1-1, with a possible D match to TRBD1 (6 bases). This CDR3 is 13 amino acids long. Germline values: CDR1 SEHNR, CDR2 FQNEAQ (reference sequence). Trimming pared 7 bases from V and 5 bases from J, leaving 14 bases between. The CDR3 protein is CASKEGDYTEAFF. DNA of the CDR3: TGTGCCAGCAAGGAGGGGGACTATACTGAAGCTTTCTTT.

Points on this clone: The same CDR3 can be traced to other DNA sequences in this sample. V gene TRBV14 combines with J gene TRBJ1-4; possibly TRBD1 for D (5 bases). The V and J ends lost 2 bases and 8 bases respectively, with 9 bases between them. CDR1 is SGHDN and CDR2 is FVKESK in the germline V gene. The CDR3 sequence is 13 residues long. The CDR3 region has the DNA TGTGCCAGCAGCCAATATGGGGGGGAAAAACTGTTTTTT. It specifies CASSQYGGEKLFF.

V is TRBV20-1 and J is TRBJ1-4; tentative D call: TRBD1 (5 bases). V shed 6 bases and J shed 8 bases, with 10 bases lying between them. The CDR3 contains 11 residues. Germline-derived CDR1 and CDR2 are DFQATT and SNEGSKA (reference sequence). The DNA for the CDR3 is TGCAGTGCGTCAGGGAACGAAAAACTGTTTTTT. The encoded protein is CSASGNEKLFF.

The chain uses TRBV7-2 and TRBJ2-1; no clear D. CDR3 size: 11 residues. Germline V gives CDR1 SGHTA, CDR2 FQGNSA. Trimming stripped 1 base from V and 7 bases from J, with 2 bases between. The CDR3 region is CASSLVNEQFF. CDR3 bases: TGTGCCAGCAGCTTAGTAAATGAGCAGTTCTTC. Supplemented by reference TRBV7-2 and TRBJ2-1, the full variable domain reads GAGVSQSPSNKVTEKGKDVELRCDPISGHTALYWYRQSLGQGLEFLIYFQGNSAPDKSGLPSDRFSAERTGGSVSTLTIQRTQQEDSAVYLCASSLVNEQFFGPGTRLTVL.

The J gene is TRBJ1-1, the V gene TRBV10-3; 7 bases align to TRBD1. Germline CDR1 ENHRY, CDR2 SYGVKD. This CDR3 has 14 residues. V shed 5 bases, J shed 1 base, and the junction held 4 bases outside the gene matches. CDR3 sequence (DNA): TGTGCCATCAGTACGACAGGGCAGAACACTGAAGCTTTCTTT. Translated, it gives CAISTTGQNTEAFF.

V gene TRBV7-9 combines with J gene TRBJ1-2; TRBD1 matches 8 bases. The V segment lost 5 bases and the J segment 6 bases; nucleotides outside the gene matches: 2. This CDR3 is 12 amino acids long. Germline V gene lookup returns CDR1 SEHNR and CDR2 FQNEAQ (reference sequence). The CDR3 is CASSPQGDGYTF. CDR3 coding DNA: TGTGCCAGCAGCCCACAGGGGGATGGCTACACCTTC.

The chain is built from TRBV30 and TRBJ2-7; tentatively, D is TRBD1 (5 bases). V lost 2 bases and J lost 2, with 10 bases in between. Germline CDR1 GTSNPN, CDR2 SVGIG (reference sequence). The CDR3 is made up of 13 amino acids. The CDR3 DNA reads as TGTGCCTGGAGTATGGACACTACCTACGAGCAGTACTTC. This translates into CAWSMDTTYEQYF.

The chain recombines TRBV24-1 with TRBJ2-1; 11 positions agree with TRBD2. The V gene end was trimmed by 3 bases and the J gene end by 0 bases; junction bases not matched to a gene: 6. The CDR3 has 18 amino acids. The germline V gene has CDR1 KGHDR and CDR2 SFDVKD. As DNA, the CDR3 is TGTGCCACCAGTGATGTGACTAGCGGGGTAAGCTCCTACAATGAGCAGTTCTTC. Translation gives CATSDVTSGVSSYNEQFF.

The rearrangement joins TRBV7-3 to TRBJ1-2; TRBD1 aligns across 8 bases. J lost 4 bases, V lost 5 bases, and 3 bases had no gene match. The CDR3 contains 13 residues. Germline V CDR1 and CDR2: SGHTA, FQGTGA. CDR3 nucleotides: TGTGCCAGCAGCGTAGGACAGGGCTATGGCTACACCTTC. Translated: CASSVGQGYGYTF.

The V and J genes are TRBV2 and TRBJ2-3; no clear D. Trimming removed 8 bases at V and 2 bases at J, with 14 bases between. The CDR3 is made up of 14 amino acids. Germline V gives CDR1 SNHLY, CDR2 FYNNEI. The CDR3 sequence is CASVEIRHTDTQYF. The CDR3 DNA reads TGTGCCAGCGTGGAGATTAGGCACACAGATACGCAGTATTTT. Complete variable domain (other parts from reference TRBV2 and TRBJ2-3): EPEVTQTPSHQVTQMGQEVILRCVPISNHLYFYWYRQILGQKVEFLVSFYNNEISEKSEIFDDQFSVERPDGSNFTLKIRSTKLEDSAMYFCASVEIRHTDTQYFGPGTRLTVL.

The chain is built from TRBV20-1 and TRBJ2-5; D possibly corresponds to TRBD1 (6 bases). Germline V lookup: CDR1 DFQATT, CDR2 SNEGSKA (reference sequence). This CDR3 contains 15 residues. Trimming removed 3 bases from V and 5 bases from J, with 19 bases in between. This chain's CDR3 is CSASTQGSFRETQYF. CDR3 coding DNA: TGCAGTGCTAGTACCCAGGGGTCTTTTCGGGAGACCCAGTACTTC.

V is TRBV24-1 and J is TRBJ2-1; tentative D call: TRBD2 (6 bases). Trimming left V 5 bases short and J 7 bases short, with 11 bases between. Germline lookup yields CDR1 KGHDR and CDR2 SFDVKD. The length of the CDR3 is 13 residues. This CDR3 reads CATSVGGRNEQFF. DNA for the CDR3: TGTGCCACCAGTGTCGGAGGGAGGAATGAGCAGTTCTTC.

As regards this clone: Distinct nucleotide sequences in the sample also encode this CDR3. This CDR3 reads CASSLGQGAYNEQFF. The CDR3 region has the DNA TGTGCCAGCAGCTTAGGACAGGGAGCCTACAATGAGCAGTTCTTC. V gene TRBV11-3 combines with J gene TRBJ2-1; the match to TRBD1 covers 7 bases. From germline, CDR1 is SGHNT and CDR2 YENEEA. This CDR3 spans 15 amino acids. J gave up 2 bases and V 1 base, and 2 bases lay outside the gene matches.

The CDR3 sequence: CASSLYPAGSGANVLTF. The CDR3 coding sequence is TGCGCCAGCAGCTTGTACCCCGCAGGGTCTGGGGCCAACGTCCTGACTTTC. The J gene is TRBJ2-6, the V gene TRBV5-1, with D possibly TRBD1 on 5 matching bases. The V end lost 1 base, the J end lost 1 base, and 12 bases lay between the germline ends. The length of the CDR3 is 17 residues. Germline CDR1 SGHRS, CDR2 YFSETQ. The variable domain in full, with the rest retrieved from reference TRBV5-1 and TRBJ2-6, is KAGVTQTPRYLIKTRGQQVTLSCSPISGHRSVSWYQQTPGQGLQFLFEYFSETQRNKGNFPGRFSGRQFSNSRSEMNVSTLELGDSALYLCASSLYPAGSGANVLTFGAGSRLTVL.

V usage is TRBV15 and J usage is TRBJ2-7, with unresolved D. The CDR3 has 16 amino acids. V lost 1 base and J 0 bases, leaving 13 bases between the germline ends. The germline V gene has CDR1 LNHNV and CDR2 YYDKDF (reference sequence). The CDR3 loop reads CATSRGGYSHSYEQYF. The CDR3 region has the DNA TGTGCCACCAGCAGAGGTGGATACAGCCACTCCTACGAGCAGTACTTC.

J is TRBJ2-7 and V is TRBV4-1; 9 bases agree with TRBD1. The CDR3 loop spans 15 amino acids. J was trimmed by 2 bases and V by 4 bases; bases with no gene match: 6. Germline V CDR1 and CDR2: MGHRA, YSYEKL. CDR3 sequence (DNA): TGCGCCAGCAGCCGGGCGGGACAGGGACCCTACGAGCAGTACTTC. Translating it yields CASSRAGQGPYEQYF.

The chain carries TRBV7-8 and TRBJ2-1; 7 nucleotides match TRBD1. V trimming: 1 base; J trimming: 5 bases; junction bases outside the gene matches: 5. Germline assignment: CDR1 SGHVS and CDR2 FQNEAQ. The CDR3 covers 15 residues. In DNA, the CDR3 is TGTGCCAGCAGCTTAGGTGGGACAGAGAACAATGAGCAGTTCTTC. Translation gives CASSLGGTENNEQFF.

V gene TRBV21-1 combines with J gene TRBJ1-2. TRBV21-1 has pseudogene status. The CDR3 loop spans 14 amino acids. CDR3 DNA: TGTGCCAGCAGCAGTCTGAGGGGGGGTTATGGCTACACCTTC. Protein product: CASSSLRGGYGYTF.

The chain carries TRBV27 and TRBJ2-4; possible D gene TRBD1, 7 bases. Germline V gene data show CDR1 as MNHEY and CDR2 as SMNVEV (reference sequence). This CDR3 region has 14 residues. Trimming pared 9 bases from V and 0 bases from J, leaving 12 bases between. CDR3 in DNA: TGTGCCAGGGAGCAGGGGGGAGCCAAAAACATTCAGTACTTC. Amino acids: CAREQGGAKNIQYF.

The chain joins TRBV29-1 to TRBJ2-2, with 7 bases that match TRBD2. After removal of 7 bases from V and 5 bases from J, the junction contained 7 bases not matched to a gene. The CDR3 length is 13 residues. The germline V gene has CDR1 SQVTM and CDR2 ANQGSEA. This CDR3 reads CSGRFGGTGELFF. The CDR3 DNA reads as TGCAGCGGGCGCTTCGGGGGGACCGGGGAGCTGTTTTTT.

The genes are TRBV29-1 and TRBJ1-1; no reliable D call. Germline CDR1 SQVTM, CDR2 ANQGSEA. This CDR3 spans 11 amino acids. With 6 bases removed from V and 6 bases from J, the gap between germline ends came to 11 bases. The CDR3 sequence is CSVGRSAEAFF. CDR3 sequence (DNA): TGCAGCGTGGGGAGATCTGCTGAAGCTTTCTTT.

The chain couples TRBV19 to TRBJ1-1; a possible D gene is TRBD1 (6 bases). Germline values: CDR1 LNHDA, CDR2 SQIVND (reference sequence). Between the trimmed V and J ends, which lost 4 bases and 0 bases, there was a span of 9 bases. This CDR3 contains 14 residues. The CDR3 bases are TGTGCCAGTAGTACAGACAGGCTGAACACTGAAGCTTTCTTT. The encoded protein is CASSTDRLNTEAFF.

This chain links TRBV19 with TRBJ2-3; 9 bases are shared with TRBD2. CDR1 and CDR2 (germline): LNHDA, SQIVND (reference sequence). The CDR3 consists of 14 residues. The V gene end was trimmed by 10 bases and the J gene end by 2 bases; junction bases not matched to a gene: 7. The CDR3 bases are TGTGCCACCCAGACTAGCGGATTCACAGATACGCAGTATTTT. Its protein is CATQTSGFTDTQYF.

The chain uses TRBV7-6 and TRBJ2-3, with unresolved D. The CDR3 has 14 residues. V lost 1 base and J 2 bases, leaving 7 bases between the germline ends. CDR1 and CDR2 from the germline V gene are SGHVS and FNYEAQ. DNA of the CDR3: TGTGCCAGCAGCTTAGAGCTTGACACAGATACGCAGTATTTT. Encoded protein: CASSLELDTDTQYF.

The rearrangement uses TRBV24-1 and TRBJ1-2; TRBD1 might be the D (5 bases). V was clipped by 5 bases and J by 8 bases, with 17 bases between them. Per germline, CDR1 KGHDR and CDR2 SFDVKD. This CDR3 has 14 residues. CDR3 nucleotide sequence: TGTGCCACCAGTGCGGGCCTGAGCGGGGGAGGCTACACCTTC. Translation gives CATSAGLSGGGYTF.

This sequence joins TRBV7-3 and TRBJ2-3, with 11 bases identical to TRBD2. The trim removed 5 bases at V and 7 bases at J, leaving 8 bases unmatched. This CDR3 spans 15 amino acids. The germline V gene has CDR1 SGHTA and CDR2 FQGTGA. The CDR3: CASSLSGGASNTQYF. The DNA for the CDR3 is TGTGCCAGCAGCCTTAGCGGGGGGGCCTCGAATACGCAGTATTTT.

This chain links TRBV20-1 with TRBJ2-7; D is unclear. CDR1 and CDR2 from the germline V gene are DFQATT and SNEGSKA (reference sequence). The germline V and J ends were trimmed by 3 bases and 5 bases, with 11 bases remaining between them. This CDR3 contains 12 residues. CDR3 protein: CSASVTGDEQYF. DNA of the CDR3: TGCAGTGCTAGTGTGACCGGAGACGAGCAGTACTTC.

The rearrangement links TRBV18 to TRBJ2-2; no definite D call. The CDR3 extends over 15 amino acids. The V end was cut by 2 bases, the J end by 4 bases, with 11 bases between. The germline CDR1 and CDR2 sequences are KGHSH and LQKENI. The CDR3: CASSPDLTGTGELFF. Written as DNA, the CDR3 is TGTGCCAGCTCACCAGACCTCACGGGCACCGGGGAGCTGTTTTTT.